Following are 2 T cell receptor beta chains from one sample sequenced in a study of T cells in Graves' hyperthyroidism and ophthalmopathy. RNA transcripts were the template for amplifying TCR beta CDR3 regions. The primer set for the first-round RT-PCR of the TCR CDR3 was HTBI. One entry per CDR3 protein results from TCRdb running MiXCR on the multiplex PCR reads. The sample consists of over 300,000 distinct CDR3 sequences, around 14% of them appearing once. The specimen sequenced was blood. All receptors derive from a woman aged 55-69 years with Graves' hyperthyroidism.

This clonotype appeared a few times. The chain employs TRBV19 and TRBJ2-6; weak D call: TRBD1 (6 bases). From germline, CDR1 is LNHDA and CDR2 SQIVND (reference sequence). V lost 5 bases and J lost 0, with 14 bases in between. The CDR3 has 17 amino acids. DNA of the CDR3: TGTGCCAGTAGTTTTTCAATGACAGGCTCTGGGGCCAACGTCCTGACTTTC. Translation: CASSFSMTGSGANVLTF.

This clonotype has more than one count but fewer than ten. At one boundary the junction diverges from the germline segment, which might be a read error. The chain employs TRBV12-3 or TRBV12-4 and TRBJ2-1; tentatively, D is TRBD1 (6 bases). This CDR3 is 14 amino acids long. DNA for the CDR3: TGTGCCAACAGTTTTCAGGGGACCGGCAATGAGCAGTTCTTC. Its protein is CANSFQGTGNEQFF.